Reported below is one TCR beta chain. This sample stems from a study of shared T cell receptors in the human thymus. Here immunoSEQ multiplex PCR was the method, and the copy in TCRdb shows in-frame clones only, minus some. The sample yields 700,000 or so clones, approximately 83% seen once. With V trimmed by 4 bases and J by 6 bases, 8 bases remained unmatched. The germline gives CDR1 SQVTM, CDR2 ANQGSEA. CDR3 length: 13 amino acids. These data also formed part of another study, on human thymus T cells. From that paper: Donors were healthy Finnish infants having corrective surgery for congenital heart defects. Corrective heart surgery yielded the resections from which the thymus tissue came.

The V and J genes are TRBV29-1 and TRBJ1-1; 7 positions agree with TRBD1. Sequencing was carried out using thymocytes. The receptor's source is a girl under two years old with a congenital heart defect. In nucleotides, the CDR3 is TGCAGCGTTGTGGATCCGGGACAGCCTGAAGCTTTCTTT. Residues: CSVVDPGQPEAFF.